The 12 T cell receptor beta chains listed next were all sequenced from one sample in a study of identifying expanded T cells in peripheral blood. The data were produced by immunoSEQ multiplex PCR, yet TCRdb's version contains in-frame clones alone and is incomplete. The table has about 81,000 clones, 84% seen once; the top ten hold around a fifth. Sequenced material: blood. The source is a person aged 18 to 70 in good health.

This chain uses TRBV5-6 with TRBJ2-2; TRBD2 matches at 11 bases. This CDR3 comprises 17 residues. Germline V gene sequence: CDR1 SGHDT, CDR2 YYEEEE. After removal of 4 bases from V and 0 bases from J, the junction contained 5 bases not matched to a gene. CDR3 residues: CASSPGLAVSNTGELFF. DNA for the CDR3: TGTGCCAGCAGCCCGGGACTAGCGGTCTCGAACACCGGGGAGCTGTTTTTT.

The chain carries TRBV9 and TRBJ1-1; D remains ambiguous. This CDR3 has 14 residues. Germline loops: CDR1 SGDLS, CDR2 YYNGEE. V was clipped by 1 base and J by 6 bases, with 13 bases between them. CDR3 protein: CASSVTPESPEAFF. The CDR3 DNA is TGTGCCAGCAGCGTAACCCCGGAATCCCCTGAAGCTTTCTTT.

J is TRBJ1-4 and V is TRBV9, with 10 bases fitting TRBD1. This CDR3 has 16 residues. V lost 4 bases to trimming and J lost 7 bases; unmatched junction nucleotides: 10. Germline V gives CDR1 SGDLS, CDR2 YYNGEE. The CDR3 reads CASSPRGGTGVEKLFF. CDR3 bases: TGTGCCAGCAGCCCTCGGGGAGGGACAGGGGTTGAAAAACTGTTTTTT.

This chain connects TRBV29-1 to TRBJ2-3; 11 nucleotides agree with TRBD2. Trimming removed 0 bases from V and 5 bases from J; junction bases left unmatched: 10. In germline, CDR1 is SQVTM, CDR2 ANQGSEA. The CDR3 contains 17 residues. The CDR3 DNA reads TGCAGCGTTGAAGATGGCTTTTTGGGACTAGCGGTAGATACGCAGTATTTT. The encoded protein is CSVEDGFLGLAVDTQYF.

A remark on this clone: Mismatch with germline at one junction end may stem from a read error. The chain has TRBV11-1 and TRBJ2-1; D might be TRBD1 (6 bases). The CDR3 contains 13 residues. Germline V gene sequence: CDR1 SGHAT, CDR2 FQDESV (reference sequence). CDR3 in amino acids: CASSLVWGPIRVF. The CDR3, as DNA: TGTGCCAGCAGCTTAGTTTGGGGGCCTATTAGGGTCTTC.

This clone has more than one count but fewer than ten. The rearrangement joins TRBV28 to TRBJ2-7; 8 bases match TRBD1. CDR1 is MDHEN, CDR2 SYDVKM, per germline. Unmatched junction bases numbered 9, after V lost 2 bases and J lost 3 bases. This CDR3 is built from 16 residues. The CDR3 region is CASSLIFQDRDYEQYF. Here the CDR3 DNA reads TGTGCCAGCAGTTTAATTTTTCAGGACAGGGACTACGAGCAGTACTTC.

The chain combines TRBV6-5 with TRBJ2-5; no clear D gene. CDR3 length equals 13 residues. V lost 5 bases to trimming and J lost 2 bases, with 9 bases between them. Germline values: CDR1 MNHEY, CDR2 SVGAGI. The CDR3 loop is CASSGRMQETQYF. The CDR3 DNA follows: TGTGCCAGCAGTGGAAGGATGCAAGAGACCCAGTACTTC.

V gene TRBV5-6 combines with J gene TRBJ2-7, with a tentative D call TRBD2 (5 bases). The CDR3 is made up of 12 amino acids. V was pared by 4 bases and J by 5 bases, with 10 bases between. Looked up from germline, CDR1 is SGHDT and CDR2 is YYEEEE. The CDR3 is CASSGTSDEQYF. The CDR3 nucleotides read TGTGCCAGCAGCGGTACTAGTGACGAGCAGTACTTC.

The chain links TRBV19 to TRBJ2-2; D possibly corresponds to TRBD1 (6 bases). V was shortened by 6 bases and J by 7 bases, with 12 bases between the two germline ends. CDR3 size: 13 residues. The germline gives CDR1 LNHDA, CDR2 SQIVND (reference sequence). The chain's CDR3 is CASRQKGGGELFF. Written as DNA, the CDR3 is TGTGCCAGTAGACAAAAAGGGGGCGGGGAGCTGTTTTTT.

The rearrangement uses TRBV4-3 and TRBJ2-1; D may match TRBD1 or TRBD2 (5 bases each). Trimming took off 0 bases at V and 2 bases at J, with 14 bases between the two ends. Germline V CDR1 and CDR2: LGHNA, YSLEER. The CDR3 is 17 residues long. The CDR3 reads CASSQDRGEGTYNEQFF. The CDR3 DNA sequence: TGCGCCAGCAGCCAAGATAGGGGAGAGGGCACCTACAATGAGCAGTTCTTC.

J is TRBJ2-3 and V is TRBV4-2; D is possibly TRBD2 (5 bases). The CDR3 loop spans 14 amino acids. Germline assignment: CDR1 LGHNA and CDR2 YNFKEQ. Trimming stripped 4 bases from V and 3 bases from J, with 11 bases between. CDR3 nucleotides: TGTGCCAGCAGCCCGCCCGGAGGAACAGATACGCAGTATTTT. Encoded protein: CASSPPGGTDTQYF.

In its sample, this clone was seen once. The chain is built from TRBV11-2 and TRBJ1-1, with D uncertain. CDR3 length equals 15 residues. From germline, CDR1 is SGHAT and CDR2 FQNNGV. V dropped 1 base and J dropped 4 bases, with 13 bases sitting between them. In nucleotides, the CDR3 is TGTGCCAGCAGCTTAGCTCGGGTGAGGAGCACTGAAGCTTTCTTT. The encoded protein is CASSLARVRSTEAFF.